These T cell receptor beta chains were read from a single sample in a study of blood T cell repertoires in COVID-19. The assay was immunoSEQ multiplex PCR, and TCRdb's table has in-frame clones only and misses some. The repertoire holds about 88,000 clones, with 70% to 90% as singletons. Sequencing was done on a sample of peripheral blood. Every receptor here comes from a human donor in a cohort sampled during active COVID-19. The CDR3 runs from the conserved cysteine through the conserved F or W. Fields, in order: D gene, J gene, clone size, V gene, CDR3 DNA, CDR3 protein. A D gene is named only where the DNA matches it firmly. Clone size, where shown, is once, few, many, or a class for clones that have expanded.

TRBD1,TRBJ2-7,NA,TRBV6-4,TGTGCCAGCAGTGACCCCGGGACAGATGAATCCTACGAGCAGTACTTC,CASSDPGTDESYEQYF
NA,TRBJ1-4,NA,TRBV29-1,TGCAGCGTCCTACAGAGTCCTAATGAAAAACTGTTTTTT,CSVLQSPNEKLFF
NA,TRBJ2-5,NA,TRBV2,TGTGCCAGTGGGTTGGGGAGACAAGAGACCCAGTACTTC,CASGLGRQETQYF
TRBD1,TRBJ2-1,NA,TRBV27,TGTGCCAGCAGAGACGGACAGGGAATAAATGAGCAGTTCTTC,CASRDGQGINEQFF
NA,TRBJ1-2,NA,TRBV28,TGTGCCAGCACCCCAGGTGGGCGCGGGTATGGCTACACCTTC,CASTPGGRGYGYTF
NA,TRBJ1-3,few,TRBV29-1,TGCAGCGTCCGACTGCAAGACTCTGGAAACACCATATATTTT,CSVRLQDSGNTIYF
NA,TRBJ1-1,NA,TRBV7-2,TGTGCCAGCAGCTTAGTGTCAGGGTTCACTGAAGCTTTCTTT,CASSLVSGFTEAFF
TRBD2,TRBJ2-2,NA,TRBV3-1/TRBV3-2,TGTGCCAGCAGCGCCGGACTAGCGGGATACACCGGGGAGCTGTTTTTT,CASSAGLAGYTGELFF
TRBD1,TRBJ1-2,once,TRBV6-1,TGTGCCAGCAGTGTCCCGGGACAGGGGGCGATTTCAAATGGCTACACCTTC,CASSVPGQGAISNGYTF
NA,TRBJ2-1,NA,TRBV5-3,TGTGCCAGAAGCTTGATGAGGGCCGGCTCCTACAATGAGCAGTTCTTC,CARSLMRAGSYNEQFF
NA,TRBJ1-5,NA,TRBV15,TGTGCCACCAGCAGCTTTAGGGGCCAGCCCCAGCATTTT,CATSSFRGQPQHF
NA,TRBJ2-7,NA,TRBV29-1,TGCAGCGCTTCAAGTACCAGCTCCTACGAGCAGTACTTC,CSASSTSSYEQYF
NA,TRBJ1-6,NA,TRBV7-6,TGTGCCAGCAGTTTGGGCAGGGCTTCACCCCTCCACTTT,CASSLGRASPLHF
NA,TRBJ1-2,once,TRBV5-1,TGCGCCAGCAGCTTGGACCCGACAGTTCTTGGCTACACCTTC,CASSLDPTVLGYTF
TRBD1,TRBJ2-7,NA,TRBV27,TGTGCCAGCAGTTCTAACTACCGGGACAGTTACTACGAGCAGTACTTC,CASSSNYRDSYYEQYF
NA,TRBJ2-7,NA,TRBV4-2,TGTGCCAGCAGCCAAGATAAGCTTCCCTCAAGCTCCTACGAGCAGTACTTC,CASSQDKLPSSSYEQYF
TRBD2,TRBJ2-1,once,TRBV20-1,TGCAGTGCTAGTAAGGGACTAGCTCCCGATTACAATGAGCAGTTCTTC,CSASKGLAPDYNEQFF
TRBD1,TRBJ2-1,NA,TRBV12-3/TRBV12-4,TGTGCCAGCACTAGACAGGGGAATGAGCAGTTCTTC,CASTRQGNEQFF
TRBD1,TRBJ2-2,NA,TRBV7-9,TGTGCCAGCAGCAAACTCGGACAGGGGGGGACCGGGGAGCTGTTTTTT,CASSKLGQGGTGELFF
NA,TRBJ2-3,NA,TRBV5-6,TGTGCCAGCAGCTTGGGGGCCACAGATACGCAGTATTTT,CASSLGATDTQYF